This TCR beta chain appears in the sequencing data of a study of cytomegalovirus exposure and HLA in healthy donors. PCR primers comprised 60 Vbeta and 13 Jbeta primers. The data were produced by immunoSEQ multiplex PCR, yet TCRdb's version contains in-frame clones alone and is incomplete. The sample consists of more than 140,000 clones, 64% of them appearing once. Comment on this clone: Its specificity is not known.

Between the trimmed V and J ends, which lost 10 bases and 4 bases, there was a span of 21 bases. This CDR3 has 15 residues. Germline V CDR1 and CDR2: ENHRY, SYGVKD. Study results and caveats: In a later analysis, HLA-C alleles had the fewest associated TCRs, DRB1 alleles the most.

Sequencing was performed on PBMCs. This receptor was obtained from a woman aged 25 to 39 in good health and CMV-seropositive. V gene TRBV10-3 combines with J gene TRBJ2-3; D might be TRBD2 (6 bases). CDR3 loop: CATIRGAEGSDTQYF. The CDR3 DNA sequence: TGTGCCACCATTAGGGGAGCGGAGGGGTCAGATACGCAGTATTTT.